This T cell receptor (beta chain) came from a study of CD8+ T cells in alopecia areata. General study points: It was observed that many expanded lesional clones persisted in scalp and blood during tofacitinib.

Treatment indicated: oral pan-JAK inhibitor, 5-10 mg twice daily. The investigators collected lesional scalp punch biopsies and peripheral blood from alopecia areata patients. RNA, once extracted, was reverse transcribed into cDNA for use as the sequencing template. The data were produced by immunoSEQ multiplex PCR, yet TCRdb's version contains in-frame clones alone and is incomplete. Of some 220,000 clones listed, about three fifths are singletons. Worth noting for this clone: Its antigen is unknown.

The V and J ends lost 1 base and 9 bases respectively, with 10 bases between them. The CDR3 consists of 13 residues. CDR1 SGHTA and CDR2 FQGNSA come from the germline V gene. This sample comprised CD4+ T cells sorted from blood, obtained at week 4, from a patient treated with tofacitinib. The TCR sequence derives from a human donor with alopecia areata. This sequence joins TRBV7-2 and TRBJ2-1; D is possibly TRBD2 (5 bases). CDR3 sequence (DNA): TGTGCCAGCAGCTTAGACTCCAGCGGTGAGCAGTTCTTC. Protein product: CASSLDSSGEQFF.